What follows are 13 T cell receptor beta chains derived from one specimen sequenced in a study of siplizumab effects on memory and regulatory T cells. Clones were read by immunoSEQ multiplex PCR, and TCRdb kept only the in-frame ones, dropping some. The sample has approximately 94,000 clones, around 93% seen once; the top ten hold 1% to 1.5%. The material sequenced was non-Treg CD4+ T cells sorted from blood. Source of these receptors: a human donor in good health.

V and J are TRBV6-1 and TRBJ2-1, with 10 bases aligning to TRBD1. The V gene end was trimmed by 2 bases and the J gene end by 3 bases; junction bases not matched to a gene: 4. CDR1 and CDR2 (germline): MNHNS, SASEGT. The CDR3 consists of 16 residues. DNA of the CDR3: TGTGCCAGCAGTGAAAAAAGGACAGGGGGCTACAATGAGCAGTTCTTC. It specifies CASSEKRTGGYNEQFF.

This CDR3 reads CATRKTTGRNTGELFF. CDR3 DNA: TGTGCCACGAGAAAAACGACAGGTCGTAACACCGGGGAGCTGTTTTTT. The rearrangement uses TRBV15 and TRBJ2-2; D may be TRBD1 (6 bases). Germline CDR1 and CDR2: LNHNV and YYDKDF (reference sequence). There are 16 residues in the CDR3. V gave up 9 bases and J gave up 2 bases, with 19 bases separating them.

This clone was found a few times. V and J are TRBV11-2 and TRBJ1-2; the D gene is possibly TRBD1 (6 bases). Germline CDR1 is SGHAT and CDR2 is FQNNGV. V was cut by 8 bases and J by 1 base, with 11 bases left in between. The CDR3 loop spans 13 amino acids. CDR3 in DNA: TGTGCCAGCGGGGGCAGACTTAACTATGGCTACACCTTC. Protein product: CASGGRLNYGYTF.

J is TRBJ2-2 and V is TRBV27; D unresolved. This CDR3 is 13 amino acids long. Trimming pared 5 bases from V and 6 bases from J, leaving 10 bases between. Germline V CDR1 and CDR2: MNHEY, SMNVEV (reference sequence). CDR3 loop: CASSRDFSGELFF. In DNA, the CDR3 is TGTGCCAGCAGTCGAGATTTTTCCGGGGAGCTGTTTTTT.

V gene TRBV6-5 combines with J gene TRBJ2-7, with 10 bases fitting TRBD1. The CDR3 contains 14 residues. Germline assignment: CDR1 MNHEY and CDR2 SVGAGI. The V and J ends lost 5 bases and 3 bases, in that order; junction bases with no gene match: 4. As DNA, the CDR3 is TGTGCCAGCAGTGGACGGGACAGGGGCTACGAGCAGTACTTC. Translation: CASSGRDRGYEQYF.

The chain recombines TRBV28 with TRBJ1-2; D not resolved. Trimming removed 2 bases from V and 0 bases from J, with 13 bases in between. Germline V gene data show CDR1 as MDHEN and CDR2 as SYDVKM. The CDR3 runs to 16 residues. The CDR3 protein is CASSLDWGIPNYGYTF. For the CDR3, the DNA is TGTGCCAGCAGTTTAGACTGGGGTATACCTAACTATGGCTACACCTTC.

This clone was seen just once. The chain couples TRBV7-2 to TRBJ2-3; D not resolved. The V end lost 1 base, the J end lost 8 bases, and 1 base lay between the germline ends. The CDR3 totals 10 residues. The V gene's germline CDR1 is SGHTA and CDR2 FQGNSA. CDR3 loop: CASSLVTQYF. The CDR3 nucleotides are TGTGCCAGCAGCTTAGTTACGCAGTATTTT.

The rearrangement links TRBV28 to TRBJ2-1; 12 positions match TRBD1. The CDR3 has 15 residues. CDR1 and CDR2 (germline): MDHEN, SYDVKM. V lost 4 bases, J lost 9 bases, and 7 bases stayed unmatched. This CDR3 reads CASSSPGTGGGEQFF. The CDR3 DNA follows: TGTGCCAGCAGTTCCCCCGGGACAGGGGGCGGTGAGCAGTTCTTC.

The V call is TRBV5-1, the J call TRBJ2-2; D gene uncertain. CDR3 length: 15 amino acids. V was clipped by 6 bases and J by 0 bases, with 12 bases between them. Per germline, CDR1 SGHRS and CDR2 YFSETQ. The CDR3 loop reads CASKNGYANTGELFF. The CDR3 DNA follows: TGCGCCAGCAAAAACGGTTACGCGAACACCGGGGAGCTGTTTTTT.

Turning to this clone: Other DNA sequences within the sample encode an identical CDR3. V usage is TRBV9 and J usage is TRBJ2-7; D remains ambiguous. This CDR3 is 13 amino acids long. Trimming removed 0 bases from V and 3 bases from J, with 7 bases in between. The V gene's germline CDR1 is SGDLS and CDR2 YYNGEE. The CDR3 DNA reads TGTGCCAGCAGCGTAGGAGGTAGCTACGAGCAGTACTTC. This codes for CASSVGGSYEQYF.

This chain links TRBV7-2 with TRBJ2-1; 7 bases fit TRBD2. Trimming at V came to 1 base and at J to 9 bases, leaving 3 bases not matched to a gene. CDR3 length: 13 residues. Germline V gene sequence: CDR1 SGHTA, CDR2 FQGNSA. CDR3 DNA: TGTGCCAGCAGCTTAGTCGGCGGGAGTGAGCAGTTCTTC. Translation gives CASSLVGGSEQFF.

In DNA, the CDR3 is TGTGCCAGCCGGAGGACAGCTTCCTACGAGCAGTACTTC. Protein product: CASRRTASYEQYF. The V gene is TRBV7-9, the J gene TRBJ2-7; TRBD1 might be the D (6 bases). This CDR3 has 13 residues. Between the trimmed V and J ends, which lost 8 bases and 1 base, there was a span of 12 bases. The V gene's germline CDR1 is SEHNR and CDR2 FQNEAQ (reference sequence).

This clone has a single count. The genes are TRBV19 and TRBJ1-3; D perhaps matches TRBD1 (6 bases). The germline gives CDR1 LNHDA, CDR2 SQIVND (reference sequence). The CDR3 is 15 amino acids. Trimming cost V 7 bases and J 8 bases, with 21 bases left between them. The CDR3 DNA reads as TGTGCCAGTATTCCGCGGTTGGGGGCATCGGACACCATATATTTT. The encoded protein is CASIPRLGASDTIYF.